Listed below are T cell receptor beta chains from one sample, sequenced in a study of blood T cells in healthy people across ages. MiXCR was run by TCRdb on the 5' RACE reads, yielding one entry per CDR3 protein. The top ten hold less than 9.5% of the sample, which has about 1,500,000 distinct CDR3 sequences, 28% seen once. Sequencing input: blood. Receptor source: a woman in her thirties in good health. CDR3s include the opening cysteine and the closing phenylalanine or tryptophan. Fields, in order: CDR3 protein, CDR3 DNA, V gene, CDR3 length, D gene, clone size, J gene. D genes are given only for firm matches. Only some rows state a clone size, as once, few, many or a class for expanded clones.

CASSVLGRDNEQYF | TGTGCCAGCAGCGTACTAGGGCGAGACAATGAGCAGTACTTC | TRBV9 | 14 | NA | NA | TRBJ2-5
CATSRDDQQFGYEQYF | TGTGCCACCAGCAGAGATGATCAGCAATTCGGCTACGAGCAGTACTTC | TRBV15 | 16 | NA | many | TRBJ2-7
CASSSQSDSPLHF | TGTGCCAGCAGCTCCCAGTCTGATTCACCCCTCCACTTT | TRBV28 | 13 | NA | few | TRBJ1-6
CSQVSGASNEQFF | TGCAGCCAAGTTTCGGGGGCGTCTAATGAGCAGTTCTTC | TRBV29-1 | 13 | NA | NA | TRBJ2-1
CASSVGGRDYEQYF | TGTGCCAGCAGTGTAGGAGGACGGGACTACGAGCAGTACTTC | TRBV12-3/TRBV12-4 | 14 | NA | few | TRBJ2-7
CASSAQGSSAKNIQYF | TGTGCCAGCAGCGCACAGGGGAGTAGCGCCAAAAACATTCAGTACTTC | TRBV7-2 | 16 | TRBD1 | NA | TRBJ2-4
CAGSLDLSREQYF | TGTGCCGGCAGCTTAGATCTCAGTCGCGAGCAGTACTTC | TRBV11-2 | 13 | NA | NA | TRBJ2-7
CASTPAGTGSYEQYF | TGTGCCAGCACACCTGCCGGGACAGGATCCTACGAGCAGTACTTC | TRBV2 | 15 | TRBD1 | many | TRBJ2-7
CASSPRQGWSTDTQYF | TGCGCCAGCAGCCCCCGACAGGGATGGAGCACAGATACGCAGTATTTT | TRBV5-1 | 16 | TRBD1 | NA | TRBJ2-3
CAWNSGGNEQYF | TGTGCCTGGAATTCAGGGGGCAACGAGCAGTACTTC | TRBV30 | 12 | TRBD1 | NA | TRBJ2-7
CASSTRQASSGANVLTF | TGCGCCAGCAGCACCAGACAGGCGAGCTCTGGGGCCAACGTCCTGACTTTC | TRBV5-1 | 17 | NA | many | TRBJ2-6
CASRREEGYGYTF | TGTGCCAGCAGACGGGAGGAGGGCTATGGCTACACCTTC | TRBV12-3/TRBV12-4 | 13 | NA | NA | TRBJ1-2
CASPGVANTGELFF | TGTGCCAGCCCCGGGGTTGCGAACACCGGGGAGCTGTTTTTT | TRBV7-2 | 14 | NA | NA | TRBJ2-2
CSARGSGRGEQFF | TGCAGTGCTAGAGGAAGCGGGAGGGGTGAGCAGTTCTTC | TRBV20-1 | 13 | TRBD2 | NA | TRBJ2-1
CASCPSSTDTQYF | TGTGCCAGCTGCCCCTCTAGCACAGATACGCAGTATTTT | TRBV28 | 13 | NA | few | TRBJ2-3
CASSFNRVVLTEAFF | TGTGCCAGCAGTTTCAACAGGGTTGTGCTGACTGAAGCTTTCTTT | TRBV12-3/TRBV12-4 | 15 | NA | NA | TRBJ1-1
CASGPGQGAQTQYF | TGTGCTAGTGGTCCGGGACAGGGGGCGCAGACCCAGTACTTC | TRBV12-5 | 14 | TRBD1 | few | TRBJ2-5
CASSLWTGPGNEQFF | TGTGCCAGCAGTTTGTGGACGGGGCCGGGCAATGAGCAGTTCTTC | TRBV28 | 15 | NA | NA | TRBJ2-1
CASRGVGQGTDTQYF | TGTGCCAGCAGAGGAGTGGGACAGGGGACAGATACGCAGTATTTT | TRBV6-6 | 15 | TRBD1 | NA | TRBJ2-3
CSARVVGNEQFF | TGCAGTGCTAGAGTGGTAGGCAATGAGCAGTTCTTC | TRBV20-1 | 12 | NA | few | TRBJ2-1
CASSLVGSRAFF | TGTGCCAGCAGCTTAGTAGGGTCTAGAGCTTTCTTT | TRBV7-2 | 12 | NA | NA | TRBJ1-1
CSVEVGSRYGYTF | TGCAGCGTTGAAGTGGGGAGTCGCTATGGCTACACCTTC | TRBV29-1 | 13 | NA | many | TRBJ1-2
CASSLALALAHEQFF | TGTGCCAGCAGCTTAGCGCTGGCCCTCGCGCATGAGCAGTTCTTC | TRBV7-9 | 15 | NA | few | TRBJ2-1
CATRSQGDPYEQYF | TGTGCCACCAGAAGCCAGGGGGATCCCTACGAGCAGTACTTC | TRBV24-1 | 14 | TRBD1 | few | TRBJ2-7
CASETETCEQYF | TGTGCCAGTGAGACAGAGACCTGCGAGCAGTACTTC | TRBV28 | 12 | NA | NA | TRBJ2-7
CASSGVYGYTF | TGTGCCAGCAGTGGCGTCTATGGCTACACCTTC | TRBV6-6 | 11 | NA | many | TRBJ1-2
CASSGQGSYYNEQFF | TGCGCCAGCAGTGGCCAAGGGTCCTACTACAATGAGCAGTTCTTC | TRBV5-1 | 15 | NA | many | TRBJ2-1
CASSHSGYGGLHEQYF | TGTGCCAGCAGCCATTCCGGTTACGGGGGGCTCCACGAGCAGTACTTC | TRBV6-6 | 16 | NA | few | TRBJ2-7
CASSDTLGQTQYF | TGTGCCAGCAGCGATACACTAGGACAGACCCAGTACTTC | TRBV9 | 13 | NA | few | TRBJ2-5
CSARSPANEQFF | TGCAGTGCTAGATCACCAGCCAATGAGCAGTTCTTC | TRBV20-1 | 12 | NA | once | TRBJ2-1
CASSLDSGREERQFF | TGTGCCAGCAGCTTAGATTCAGGTCGGGAGGAACGGCAGTTCTTC | TRBV7-2 | 15 | TRBD2 | NA | TRBJ2-1
CASSLREDTGQEAFF | TGTGCCAGCAGCTTAAGGGAAGATACGGGACAGGAAGCTTTCTTT | TRBV11-2 | 15 | TRBD1 | NA | TRBJ1-1
CASSLGSRVYEQYF | TGCGCCAGCAGCTTGGGTAGCAGGGTCTACGAGCAGTACTTC | TRBV5-1 | 14 | NA | few | TRBJ2-7
CSVTGLAAETQYF | TGCAGCGTGACGGGACTAGCTGCAGAGACCCAGTACTTC | TRBV29-1 | 13 | TRBD2 | many | TRBJ2-5
CSVRTPGETQYF | TGCAGCGTACGGACGCCGGGAGAGACCCAGTACTTC | TRBV29-1 | 12 | NA | many | TRBJ2-5
CASSPQTSGIYNEQFF | TGTGCCAGCAGCCCACAGACTAGCGGGATTTACAATGAGCAGTTCTTC | TRBV7-6 | 16 | TRBD2 | few | TRBJ2-1
CASSYGGGGPGGYTF | TGTGCCAGCAGTTACGGTGGGGGCGGACCGGGTGGCTACACCTTC | TRBV6-6 | 15 | NA | NA | TRBJ1-2
CSVGRGLGYTF | TGCAGCGTTGGGAGGGGGCTGGGCTACACCTTC | TRBV29-1 | 11 | TRBD1 | NA | TRBJ1-2
CASSEGTSGQETQYF | TGTGCCAGCAGTGAGGGGACTAGCGGCCAAGAGACCCAGTACTTC | TRBV6-1 | 15 | TRBD2 | few | TRBJ2-5
CSARVGLAGAYEQYF | TGCAGTGCTAGAGTTGGGCTAGCGGGAGCCTACGAGCAGTACTTC | TRBV20-1 | 15 | TRBD2 | NA | TRBJ2-7
CATQTGKGTDEQFF | TGTGCCACGCAGACAGGGAAGGGGACGGATGAGCAGTTCTTC | TRBV28 | 14 | TRBD1 | NA | TRBJ2-1
CASSLRLHNEQFF | TGTGCCAGCAGCTTAAGACTACACAATGAGCAGTTCTTC | TRBV7-2 | 13 | NA | NA | TRBJ2-1
CSAVQPTRGRVNEQFF | TGCAGTGCCGTTCAACCAACGAGAGGAAGGGTCAATGAGCAGTTCTTC | TRBV20-1 | 16 | NA | NA | TRBJ2-1
CASRPDVINEQFF | TGTGCCAGCAGACCGGACGTCATTAATGAGCAGTTCTTC | TRBV7-2 | 13 | NA | few | TRBJ2-1
CASSPTRVMNTEAFF | TGTGCCAGCAGCCCCACTCGGGTGATGAACACTGAAGCTTTCTTT | TRBV14 | 15 | NA | few | TRBJ1-1
CASSWTVGSSYEQYF | TGTGCCAGCAGCTGGACAGTCGGGAGCTCCTACGAGCAGTACTTC | TRBV7-2 | 15 | NA | few | TRBJ2-7
CSARRTGAPYEQYF | TGCAGTGCTAGAAGGACAGGGGCGCCCTACGAGCAGTACTTC | TRBV20-1 | 14 | TRBD1 | many | TRBJ2-7
CASSPRMDRTYEQYF | TGTGCCAGCAGTCCCCGGATGGACAGAACATACGAGCAGTACTTC | TRBV27 | 15 | NA | NA | TRBJ2-7
CASSGTGGLNYGYTF | TGTGCCAGCAGTGGAACAGGGGGCCTGAACTATGGCTACACCTTC | TRBV25-1 | 15 | TRBD1 | few | TRBJ1-2
CANSYLASTGELFF | TGTGCCAACAGTTACCTAGCTAGCACCGGGGAGCTGTTTTTT | TRBV6-5 | 14 | NA | few | TRBJ2-2